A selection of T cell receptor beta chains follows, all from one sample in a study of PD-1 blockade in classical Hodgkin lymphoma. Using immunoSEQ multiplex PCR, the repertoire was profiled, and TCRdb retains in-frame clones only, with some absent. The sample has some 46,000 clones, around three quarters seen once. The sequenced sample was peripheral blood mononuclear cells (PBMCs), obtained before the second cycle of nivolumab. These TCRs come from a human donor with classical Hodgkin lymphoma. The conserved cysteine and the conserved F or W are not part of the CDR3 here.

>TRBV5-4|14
ASSVTSGRIADTQY
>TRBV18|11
ASSPALGETQY
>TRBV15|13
ATSGKQGGGSPLH
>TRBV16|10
ASTYLDRLDT
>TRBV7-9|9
ASSRGQPQH
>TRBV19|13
ASTPSGRARNEQF
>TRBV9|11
ASSQGLSTEAF
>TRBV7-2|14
ASSETSGGALYEQY
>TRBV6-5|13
ASRGTSGTGGEQY
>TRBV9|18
ASSVAHRRNLSYSNQPQH
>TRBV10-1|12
ASPYRRLNTEAF